This T cell receptor (beta chain) was identified during a study of cytomegalovirus exposure and HLA in healthy donors. General observations from the study: Three chains linked to CMV were shown in vitro to be specific for CMV antigens. Some TCR beta chains (over 150 of them) were listed as cytomegalovirus-associated. Reportedly, diagnosis of cytomegalovirus status by the classifier showed high specificity and sensitivity.

Produced via immunoSEQ multiplex PCR; TCRdb's table is partial and in-frame only. The sample comprises 300,000 to 400,000 clones, approximately 86% of which are singletons, and around 0.96% rests with the top ten. The CDR3 has 13 residues. CDR1 MNHNS and CDR2 SASEGT come from the germline V gene. V shed 6 bases and J shed 2 bases, with 11 bases lying between them. The donors were in the roughly 130-subject validation cohort; that cohort was separate from the roughly 700-subject first cohort. Only a few counts were recorded for this clone. The antigen remains undetermined. This receptor was taken from a man aged 30 to 39 in good health and CMV-seronegative. Sequencing input: PBMCs. The chain carries TRBV6-1 and TRBJ2-7; TRBD2 is a possible D gene (5 bases). CDR3 loop: CASSLRETYEQYF. The DNA of the CDR3 is TGTGCCAGCAGCCTCCGGGAAACCTACGAGCAGTACTTC.